A selection of T cell receptor beta chains follows, all from one sample in a study of response to subunit inactivated influenza vaccine. From the RT-PCR reads, TCRdb called clonotypes with MiXCR, one entry per CDR3 protein. The table lists about 700,000 distinct CDR3 sequences, 15% to 19% of them singletons. The input for sequencing was PBMCs from blood, taken roughly 12 days after vaccination. The receptor source for this set is a man aged 50 to 60 who received an inactivated influenza vaccine. The CDR3 runs from the conserved cysteine through the conserved F or W. Fields, in order: CDR3 DNA, CDR3 protein, D gene, J gene, V gene, clone size. The D gene is left open where the match is weak. Clone size is shown for a subset of rows, as once, few, many or a class of expanded clone.

CDR3nt: TGTGCCAGCAGCAAGCCCCCGGGACTAGCGGGGGGGAAAAGGAATGAGCAGTTCTTC
CDR3aa: CASSKPPGLAGGKRNEQFF
d_gene: TRBD2
j_gene: TRBJ2-1
v_gene: TRBV5-6
abundance: .

CDR3nt: TGTGCCAGCAGCTTAGAGTCTACTATCCTGAATGAGCAGTTCTTC
CDR3aa: CASSLESTILNEQFF
d_gene: .
j_gene: TRBJ2-1
v_gene: TRBV7-2
abundance: .

CDR3nt: TGTGCCAGCAGAGGGAGGGCAGGTCAGCCCCAGCATTTT
CDR3aa: CASRGRAGQPQHF
d_gene: .
j_gene: TRBJ1-5
v_gene: TRBV6-1
abundance: .

CDR3nt: TGTGCCACCAGTGATCCAGCGCCCGATGTAAAGACAGGGGTCCTCGGCACAGATACGCAGTATTTT
CDR3aa: CATSDPAPDVKTGVLGTDTQYF
d_gene: TRBD1
j_gene: TRBJ2-3
v_gene: TRBV24-1
abundance: many

CDR3nt: TGTGCCAGCTCACCACGGCGGGCAGAAGCTTTCTTT
CDR3aa: CASSPRRAEAFF
d_gene: .
j_gene: TRBJ1-1
v_gene: TRBV18
abundance: many

CDR3nt: TGTGCCAGCAGCCCGGACGCGAACTCCTACAATGAGCAGTTCTTC
CDR3aa: CASSPDANSYNEQFF
d_gene: .
j_gene: TRBJ2-1
v_gene: TRBV5-6
abundance: few

CDR3nt: TGCAGCGTTGTCTTTGGCGGGAGGGGCACAGATACGCAGTATTTT
CDR3aa: CSVVFGGRGTDTQYF
d_gene: TRBD2
j_gene: TRBJ2-3
v_gene: TRBV29-1
abundance: .

CDR3nt: TGTGCCAGCAGCCATTGGTCAGCGGGGCGTTATTACGAGCAGTACTTC
CDR3aa: CASSHWSAGRYYEQYF
d_gene: TRBD2
j_gene: TRBJ2-7
v_gene: TRBV3-1
abundance: .

CDR3nt: TGCGCCAGCAGCCAAGATTTGGGGGCTCTCTACGAGCAGTACTTC
CDR3aa: CASSQDLGALYEQYF
d_gene: .
j_gene: TRBJ2-7
v_gene: TRBV4-1
abundance: .

CDR3nt: TGTGCCAGCAGTGCCACTAGCGGGGGACTCCTCGGATTCACAGATACGCAGTATTTT
CDR3aa: CASSATSGGLLGFTDTQYF
d_gene: TRBD2
j_gene: TRBJ2-3
v_gene: TRBV27
abundance: .

CDR3nt: TGTGCCAGCAGCTTATTATACAGGGGACCAGATACGCAGTATTTT
CDR3aa: CASSLLYRGPDTQYF
d_gene: TRBD1
j_gene: TRBJ2-3
v_gene: TRBV7-2
abundance: .

CDR3nt: TGTGCCAGCAGGATCACAGGGGATTCACCCCTCCACTTT
CDR3aa: CASRITGDSPLHF
d_gene: TRBD1
j_gene: TRBJ1-6
v_gene: TRBV6-1
abundance: .

CDR3nt: TGCGCCAGCACGGTGGACACAGATACGCAGTATTTT
CDR3aa: CASTVDTDTQYF
d_gene: .
j_gene: TRBJ2-3
v_gene: TRBV5-1
abundance: .

CDR3nt: TGCGCCAGCAGCCAAGATCCGGCAGGGTGGGGCGAGCAGTACTTC
CDR3aa: CASSQDPAGWGEQYF
d_gene: .
j_gene: TRBJ2-7
v_gene: TRBV4-3
abundance: .

CDR3nt: TGTGCCATCAGTGGGGCTAGCGGATACTCCTACAATGAGCAGTTCTTC
CDR3aa: CAISGASGYSYNEQFF
d_gene: TRBD2
j_gene: TRBJ2-1
v_gene: TRBV10-3
abundance: .

CDR3nt: TGTGCCAGCAGCTTGGGGACTAGTGAGACTCTGAAGTACTTC
CDR3aa: CASSLGTSETLKYF
d_gene: TRBD2
j_gene: TRBJ2-7
v_gene: TRBV7-2
abundance: .

CDR3nt: TGTGCCAGCAGCAGTAGACAGGGTTCGACCCAGTACTTC
CDR3aa: CASSSRQGSTQYF
d_gene: TRBD1
j_gene: TRBJ2-5
v_gene: TRBV7-3
abundance: .

CDR3nt: TGCGCCAGCAGCCTAGTGGGGGGGGACAGCTCCTACGAGCAGTACTTC
CDR3aa: CASSLVGGDSSYEQYF
d_gene: .
j_gene: TRBJ2-7
v_gene: TRBV5-1
abundance: .

CDR3nt: TGCGCCAGCAGTTCCTCAGGGGAAGGACGTGGCTACACCTTC
CDR3aa: CASSSSGEGRGYTF
d_gene: .
j_gene: TRBJ1-2
v_gene: TRBV5-1
abundance: many